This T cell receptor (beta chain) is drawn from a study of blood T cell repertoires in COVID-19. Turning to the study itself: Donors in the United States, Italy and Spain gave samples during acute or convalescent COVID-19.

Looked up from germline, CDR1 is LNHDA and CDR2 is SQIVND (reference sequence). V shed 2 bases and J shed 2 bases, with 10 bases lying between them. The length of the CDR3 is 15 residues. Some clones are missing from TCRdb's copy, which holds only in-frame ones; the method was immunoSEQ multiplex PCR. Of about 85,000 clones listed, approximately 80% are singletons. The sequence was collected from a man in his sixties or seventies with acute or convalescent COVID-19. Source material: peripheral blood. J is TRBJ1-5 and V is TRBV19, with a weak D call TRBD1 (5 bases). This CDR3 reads CASSIPGRGNQPQHF. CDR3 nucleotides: TGTGCCAGTAGTATACCAGGGCGAGGCAATCAGCCCCAGCATTTT.